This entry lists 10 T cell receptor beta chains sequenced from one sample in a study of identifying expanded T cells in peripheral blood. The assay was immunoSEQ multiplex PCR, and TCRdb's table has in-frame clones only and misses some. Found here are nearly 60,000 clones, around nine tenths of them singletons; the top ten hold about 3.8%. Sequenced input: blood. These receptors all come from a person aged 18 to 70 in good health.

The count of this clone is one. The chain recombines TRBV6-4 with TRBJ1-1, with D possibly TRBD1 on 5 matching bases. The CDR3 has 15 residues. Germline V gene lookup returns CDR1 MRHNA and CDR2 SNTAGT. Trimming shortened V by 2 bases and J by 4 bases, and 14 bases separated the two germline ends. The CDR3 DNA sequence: TGTGCCAGCAGTGACGGACTACTGGGGGGCACTGAAGCTTTCTTT. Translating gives CASSDGLLGGTEAFF.

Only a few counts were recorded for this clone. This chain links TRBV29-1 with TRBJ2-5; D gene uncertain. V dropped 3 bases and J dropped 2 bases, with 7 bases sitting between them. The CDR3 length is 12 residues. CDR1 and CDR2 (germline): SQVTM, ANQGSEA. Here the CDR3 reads CSVEKGQETQYF. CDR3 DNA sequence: TGCAGCGTTGAGAAAGGTCAAGAGACCCAGTACTTC. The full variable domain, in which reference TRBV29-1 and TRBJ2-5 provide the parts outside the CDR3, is SAVISQKPSRDICQRGTSLTIQCQVDSQVTMMFWYRQQPGQSLTLIATANQGSEATYESGFVIDKFPISRPNLTFSTLTVSNMSPEDSSIYLCSVEKGQETQYFGPGTRLLVL.

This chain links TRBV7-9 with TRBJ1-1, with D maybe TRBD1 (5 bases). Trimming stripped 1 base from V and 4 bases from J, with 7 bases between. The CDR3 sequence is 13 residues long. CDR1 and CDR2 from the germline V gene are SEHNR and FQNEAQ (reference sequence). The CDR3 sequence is CASSLGDRTEAFF. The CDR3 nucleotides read TGTGCCAGCAGCTTAGGGGACCGCACTGAAGCTTTCTTT. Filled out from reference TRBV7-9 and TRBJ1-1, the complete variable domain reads DTGVSQNPRHKITKRGQNVTFRCDPISEHNRLYWYRQTLGQGPEFLTYFQNEAQLEKSRLLSDRFSAERPKGSFSTLEIQRTEQGDSAMYLCASSLGDRTEAFFGQGTRLTVV.

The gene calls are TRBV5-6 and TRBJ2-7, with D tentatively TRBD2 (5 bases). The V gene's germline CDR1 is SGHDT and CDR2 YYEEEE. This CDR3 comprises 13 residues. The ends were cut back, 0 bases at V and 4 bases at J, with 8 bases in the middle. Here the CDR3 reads CASSLAGLYEQYF. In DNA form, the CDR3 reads TGTGCCAGCAGCTTGGCGGGGTTATACGAGCAGTACTTC.

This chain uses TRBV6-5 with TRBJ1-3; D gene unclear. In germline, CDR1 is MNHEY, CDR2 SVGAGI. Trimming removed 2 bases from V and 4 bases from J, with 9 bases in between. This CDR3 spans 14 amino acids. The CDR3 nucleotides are TGTGCCAGCAGTTACGATGGGAGAGGAAACACCATATATTTT. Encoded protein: CASSYDGRGNTIYF.

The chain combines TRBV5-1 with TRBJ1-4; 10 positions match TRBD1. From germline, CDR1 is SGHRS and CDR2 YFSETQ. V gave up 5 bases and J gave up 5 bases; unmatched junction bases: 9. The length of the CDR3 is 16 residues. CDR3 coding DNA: TGCGCCAGCAGTCAGACAGGGGGCGCGGGGAATGAAAAACTGTTTTTT. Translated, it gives CASSQTGGAGNEKLFF. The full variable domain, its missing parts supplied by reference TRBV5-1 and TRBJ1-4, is KAGVTQTPRYLIKTRGQQVTLSCSPISGHRSVSWYQQTPGQGLQFLFEYFSETQRNKGNFPGRFSGRQFSNSRSEMNVSTLELGDSALYLCASSQTGGAGNEKLFFGSGTQLSVL.

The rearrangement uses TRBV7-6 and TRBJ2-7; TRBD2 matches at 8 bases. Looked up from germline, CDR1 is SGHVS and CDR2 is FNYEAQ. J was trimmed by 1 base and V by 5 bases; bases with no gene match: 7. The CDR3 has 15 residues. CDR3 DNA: TGTGCCAGCAGCCCGGGGGGGATGGGGTCCTACGAGCAGTACTTC. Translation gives CASSPGGMGSYEQYF.

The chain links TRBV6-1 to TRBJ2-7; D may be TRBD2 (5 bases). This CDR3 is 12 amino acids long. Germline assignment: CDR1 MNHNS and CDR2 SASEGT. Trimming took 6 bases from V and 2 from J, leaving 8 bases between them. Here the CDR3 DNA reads TGTGCCAGCAGCGAGACTACCTACGAGCAGTACTTC. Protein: CASSETTYEQYF.

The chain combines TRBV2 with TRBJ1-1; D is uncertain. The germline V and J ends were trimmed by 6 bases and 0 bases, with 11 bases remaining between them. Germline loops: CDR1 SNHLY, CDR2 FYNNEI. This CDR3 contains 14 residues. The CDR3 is CASRGGLLNTEAFF. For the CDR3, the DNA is TGTGCCAGCAGGGGTGGGCTCCTGAACACTGAAGCTTTCTTT.

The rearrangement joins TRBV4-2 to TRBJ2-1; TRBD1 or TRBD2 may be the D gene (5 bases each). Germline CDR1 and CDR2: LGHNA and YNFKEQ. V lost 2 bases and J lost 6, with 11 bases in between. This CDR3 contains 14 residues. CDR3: CASSQFGALNEQFF. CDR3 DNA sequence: TGTGCCAGCAGCCAATTCGGGGCCCTCAATGAGCAGTTCTTC.